These 29 T cell receptor beta chains were all obtained from the same sample, sequenced in a study of early T cells in non-severe SARS-CoV-2 infection. TCRdb re-analysed the 5' RACE reads in MiXCR, keeping a single row per CDR3 protein. The table records tens of thousands of distinct CDR3 sequences, approximately 9.1% of them present only once. Material for sequencing was whole blood. The receptors were sampled from an adult who was a healthcare worker with PCR-confirmed SARS-CoV-2 infection or an uninfected control (not recorded which).

This chain's CDR3 is CASSLSSGGASGELFF. The CDR3 DNA reads TGTGCCAGCAGCTTGTCGAGCGGGGGGGCCTCCGGGGAGCTGTTTTTT. V is TRBV5-4 and J is TRBJ2-2; 10 positions agree with TRBD2. Germline assignment: CDR1 SGHNT and CDR2 YYREEE (reference sequence). Trimming cost V 1 base and J 6 bases; bases outside gene matches: 6. The length of the CDR3 is 16 residues.

This clonotype came up many times. The chain carries TRBV18 and TRBJ2-7, with 10 bases lining up with TRBD1. With V trimmed by 4 bases and J by 6 bases, 6 bases remained unmatched. This CDR3 region has 14 residues. CDR1 and CDR2 (germline): KGHSH, LQKENI. The DNA of the CDR3 is TGTGCCAGCTCACAATCCGGGACAGGGGTCGAGCAGTACTTC. The encoded protein is CASSQSGTGVEQYF. Complete variable domain (other parts from reference TRBV18 and TRBJ2-7): NAGVMQNPRHLVRRRGQEARLRCSPMKGHSHVYWYRQLPEEGLKFMVYLQKENIIDESGMPKERFSAEFPKEGPSILRIQQVVRGDSAAYFCASSQSGTGVEQYFGPGTRLTVT.

This clonotype was seen a handful of times. V gene TRBV19 combines with J gene TRBJ2-5, with 14 positions matching TRBD2. V lost 5 bases to trimming and J lost 1 base; unmatched junction nucleotides: 6. In germline, CDR1 is LNHDA, CDR2 SQIVND (reference sequence). CDR3 length: 17 amino acids. CDR3 bases: TGTGCCAGTAGTGTTGGGACTAGCGGGGGCCGCCAAGAGACCCAGTACTTC. Its protein product is CASSVGTSGGRQETQYF.

This clonotype appeared many times. The CDR3 reads CSARNPHPGQGYTEAFF. In DNA, the CDR3 is TGCAGTGCTAGAAATCCGCATCCGGGACAGGGGTACACTGAAGCTTTCTTT. The chain is built from TRBV20-1 and TRBJ1-1; 10 bases are shared with TRBD1. The CDR3 runs to 17 residues. CDR1 is DFQATT and CDR2 is SNEGSKA in the germline V gene (reference sequence). Trimming took 2 bases from V and 3 from J; bases not matched to a gene: 12.

This clonotype has at least ten counts. J is TRBJ2-5 and V is TRBV7-9; unclear D gene. Germline V gene lookup returns CDR1 SEHNR and CDR2 FQNEAQ (reference sequence). V lost 6 bases to trimming and J lost 4 bases, with 6 bases between them. The CDR3 extends over 11 amino acids. CDR3 in DNA: TGTGCCAGCAGTACCATAGAGACCCAGTACTTC. This codes for CASSTIETQYF.

This clonotype showed up many times. The rearrangement links TRBV4-3 to TRBJ2-3; D may be TRBD2 (5 bases). V lost 1 base, J lost 6 bases, and 14 bases lay in between. Germline lookup yields CDR1 LGHNA and CDR2 YSLEER. This CDR3 region has 15 residues. Here the CDR3 reads CASSQGVRTSDTQYF. The CDR3 DNA reads TGCGCCAGCAGCCAAGGCGTCCGGACTTCGGATACGCAGTATTTT.

This clonotype was counted ten times or more. The chain recombines TRBV4-3 with TRBJ2-3; D unresolved. V was clipped by 0 bases and J by 2 bases, with 12 bases between them. This CDR3 is 16 amino acids long. Per the germline V gene, CDR1 is LGHNA and CDR2 is YSLEER. This CDR3 reads CASSQDPIPPTDTQYF. DNA of the CDR3: TGCGCCAGCAGCCAAGATCCCATACCCCCCACAGATACGCAGTATTTT.

This clonotype has a count of ten or more. The rearrangement links TRBV20-1 to TRBJ1-1; TRBD1 aligns across 7 bases. The ends lost 7 bases at V and 4 bases at J; junction bases unmatched: 9. Germline CDR1 DFQATT, CDR2 SNEGSKA (reference sequence). The CDR3 sequence is 13 residues long. The CDR3 spells CSVRVQGGTEAFF. The CDR3, as DNA: TGCAGTGTTCGTGTTCAGGGGGGCACTGAAGCTTTCTTT.

This clonotype was counted many times. This sequence joins TRBV29-1 and TRBJ1-2; D gene ambiguous. The CDR3 is 12 amino acids. Germline CDR1 and CDR2: SQVTM and ANQGSEA. The ends were cut back, 7 bases at V and 5 bases at J, with 14 bases in the middle. The CDR3 nucleotides are TGCAGCGCCCGGGCCGTCGAGTATGGCTACACCTTC. Translated: CSARAVEYGYTF.

This clonotype was counted at least ten times. This chain uses TRBV7-2 with TRBJ1-2; 12 positions agree with TRBD1. The junction had 12 bases not matched to a gene; V was cut back by 5 bases and J by 8 bases. The CDR3 is made up of 16 amino acids. Per the germline V gene, CDR1 is SGHTA and CDR2 is FQGNSA. The CDR3 spells CASSPRLGQGARGYTF. The CDR3 DNA reads TGTGCCAGCAGCCCACGCCTGGGACAGGGGGCGAGGGGCTACACCTTC.

The chain combines TRBV7-2 with TRBJ1-3; D not resolved. Germline lookup yields CDR1 SGHTA and CDR2 FQGNSA. This CDR3 spans 15 amino acids. Trimming took 2 bases from V and 0 from J, leaving 8 bases between them. CDR3 DNA sequence: TGTGCCAGCAGCTTACTCTCACACTCTGGAAACACCATATATTTT. This translates into CASSLLSHSGNTIYF.

This clonotype was seen repeatedly, ten times or more. The V gene is TRBV20-1, the J gene TRBJ1-1; D is possibly TRBD1 (5 bases). CDR1 DFQATT and CDR2 SNEGSKA come from the germline V gene (reference sequence). V gave up 4 bases and J gave up 1 base, with 13 bases separating them. CDR3 size: 14 residues. The CDR3 here is CSAKGLNSNTEAFF. In DNA form, the CDR3 reads TGCAGTGCTAAGGGACTTAATTCGAACACTGAAGCTTTCTTT.

This clonotype came up many times. This chain links TRBV7-2 with TRBJ1-1; no clear D. V was pared by 5 bases and J by 4 bases, with 14 bases between. CDR1 is SGHTA and CDR2 is FQGNSA in the germline V gene. This CDR3 has 14 residues. The CDR3 nucleotides are TGTGCCAGCAGCCCTGGACCGGGCAGCACTGAAGCTTTCTTT. Translating gives CASSPGPGSTEAFF.

At least ten counts were recorded for this clonotype. This rearrangement joins TRBV11-2 to TRBJ2-1; D not certain. This CDR3 is built from 11 residues. V shed 3 bases and J shed 5 bases, with 2 bases lying between them. Germline assignment: CDR1 SGHAT and CDR2 FQNNGV. Here the CDR3 reads CASSLNNEQFF. Here the CDR3 DNA reads TGTGCCAGCAGCTTGAACAATGAGCAGTTCTTC.

This chain connects TRBV28 to TRBJ1-6; D is possibly TRBD1 (5 bases). CDR1 and CDR2 (germline): MDHEN, SYDVKM. Trimming took off 8 bases at V and 7 bases at J, with 12 bases between the two ends. This CDR3 is 13 amino acids long. CDR3 protein: CASSRARNSPLHF. The CDR3 nucleotides are TGTGCCAGCTCCAGGGCACGGAATTCACCCCTCCACTTT.

By share of the sample, this clonotype is medium-sized. The CDR3 sequence: CSANSGLAGIDTQYF. CDR3 nucleotide sequence: TGCAGTGCCAACTCTGGACTAGCGGGGATAGATACGCAGTATTTT. The gene calls are TRBV20-1 and TRBJ2-3; 12 bases match TRBD2. Germline CDR1 is DFQATT and CDR2 is SNEGSKA (reference sequence). This CDR3 has 15 residues. V dropped 6 bases and J dropped 5; count of bases not matched to a gene: 9.

This sequence joins TRBV29-1 and TRBJ1-1; D not certain. The germline V gene has CDR1 SQVTM and CDR2 ANQGSEA. V was pared by 5 bases and J by 4 bases, with 17 bases between. This CDR3 has 14 amino acids. The chain's CDR3 is CSVTRTLGGTEAFF. The CDR3 coding sequence is TGCAGCGTTACACGGACCCTGGGCGGCACTGAAGCTTTCTTT.

This clonotype was found many times. The chain uses TRBV7-2 and TRBJ1-5, with 8 positions matching TRBD1. Per the germline V gene, CDR1 is SGHTA and CDR2 is FQGNSA. CDR3 length: 15 amino acids. V was pared by 5 bases and J by 7 bases, with 10 bases of the junction left unmatched. The CDR3 DNA reads as TGTGCCAGCAGCCATGACAGGGGTATCGGGCAGCCCCAGCATTTT. Its translation: CASSHDRGIGQPQHF.

This clonotype was seen a handful of times. The V call is TRBV18, the J call TRBJ1-2; D might be TRBD1 (5 bases). The CDR3 sequence is 16 residues long. CDR1 and CDR2 (germline): KGHSH, LQKENI. The V gene lost 0 bases and the J gene lost 5 bases, with 16 bases spanning the gap. The CDR3 loop is CASSPPWQGSRYGYTF. CDR3 nucleotide sequence: TGTGCCAGCTCACCACCGTGGCAGGGCAGTCGATATGGCTACACCTTC. Combining the CDR3 with reference TRBV18 and TRBJ1-2 gives the whole variable domain NAGVMQNPRHLVRRRGQEARLRCSPMKGHSHVYWYRQLPEEGLKFMVYLQKENIIDESGMPKERFSAEFPKEGPSILRIQQVVRGDSAAYFCASSPPWQGSRYGYTFGSGTRLTVV.

This clonotype came up many times. V usage is TRBV12-3 or TRBV12-4 and J usage is TRBJ1-1; 9 bases fit TRBD1. The V and J ends lost 5 bases and 11 bases, in that order; junction bases with no gene match: 15. CDR3 length: 15 residues. The CDR3, as DNA: TGTGCCAGCAGTCCCTCAAGCACAGGGGGCGCGAGGGCTTTCTTT. Translation gives CASSPSSTGGARAFF.

This clonotype was observed a handful of times. This sequence joins TRBV29-1 and TRBJ2-7; no clear D. The germline CDR1 and CDR2 sequences are SQVTM and ANQGSEA. The ends were cut back, 8 bases at V and 5 bases at J, with 16 bases in the middle. This CDR3 has 12 amino acids. The CDR3 reads CSPEWVWDEQYF. CDR3 DNA sequence: TGCAGCCCGGAGTGGGTTTGGGACGAGCAGTACTTC.

This clonotype was seen many times. The CDR3 loop is CASSSTVNTEAFF. For the CDR3, the DNA is TGTGCCAGCAGCTCGACAGTAAACACTGAAGCTTTCTTT. The chain links TRBV7-3 to TRBJ1-1; D possibly corresponds to TRBD1 (5 bases). This CDR3 comprises 13 residues. The ends were cut back, 4 bases at V and 2 bases at J, with 8 bases in the middle. CDR1 and CDR2 from the germline V gene are SGHTA and FQGTGA.

This clonotype was counted at least ten times. The rearrangement uses TRBV12-3 or TRBV12-4 and TRBJ1-4, with D unclear. The germline V and J ends were trimmed by 3 bases and 1 base, with 9 bases remaining between them. The CDR3 contains 15 residues. CDR3 amino acids: CASSFSVQTNEKLFF. DNA for the CDR3: TGTGCCAGCAGTTTTTCCGTCCAAACTAATGAAAAACTGTTTTTT.

This clonotype was counted at least ten times. J is TRBJ2-1 and V is TRBV7-6; possible D gene TRBD2, 6 bases. Germline V gene lookup returns CDR1 SGHVS and CDR2 FNYEAQ. CDR3 length: 15 residues. Trimming took off 1 base at V and 4 bases at J, with 11 bases between the two ends. The CDR3 region has the DNA TGTGCCAGCAGCTTAGAAGGAGGGCGATACAATGAGCAGTTCTTC. This gives the protein CASSLEGGRYNEQFF.

This rearrangement joins TRBV7-8 to TRBJ2-7; 9 positions match TRBD2. The CDR3 totals 14 residues. Germline values: CDR1 SGHVS, CDR2 FQNEAQ. V lost 0 bases and J lost 7; bases outside the gene matches: 4. CDR3 amino acids: CASSLALAGREQYF. CDR3 sequence (DNA): TGTGCCAGCAGCTTAGCCCTAGCGGGGCGGGAGCAGTACTTC.

A few counts support this clonotype. CDR3 sequence reads: CATSGGRNTEAFF. The DNA for the CDR3 is TGTGCCACCAGCGGGGGGAGGAACACTGAAGCTTTCTTT. The genes are TRBV15 and TRBJ1-1; D might be TRBD1 (5 bases). Germline CDR1 and CDR2: LNHNV and YYDKDF (reference sequence). CDR3 size: 13 residues. Trimming removed 5 bases from V and 1 base from J, with 8 bases in between.

The rearrangement links TRBV5-8 to TRBJ2-7; a possible D gene is TRBD2 (5 bases). The V gene lost 5 bases and the J gene lost 2 bases, with 14 bases spanning the gap. From germline, CDR1 is SGHTS and CDR2 YDEGEE. The CDR3 length is 14 residues. The CDR3 DNA follows: TGTGCCAGCAGGTCTCCGGGATTTGCCTACGAGCAGTACTTC. Its translation: CASRSPGFAYEQYF.

This clonotype was counted many times. The chain recombines TRBV7-2 with TRBJ1-1; 9 bases are a match to TRBD1. The CDR3 covers 15 residues. The germline gives CDR1 SGHTA, CDR2 FQGNSA. V lost 5 bases, J lost 5 bases, and 9 bases stayed unmatched. CDR3 in amino acids: CASSPGTGRRTEAFF. The CDR3 DNA is TGTGCCAGCAGCCCGGGGACAGGGCGAAGGACTGAAGCTTTCTTT.

This clonotype came up many times. The chain links TRBV18 to TRBJ2-1; D call uncertain. Looked up from germline, CDR1 is KGHSH and CDR2 is LQKENI. This CDR3 comprises 15 residues. V was trimmed by 0 bases and J by 6 bases, leaving 12 bases between them. CDR3 sequence (DNA): TGTGCCAGCTCACCACCGGTAATGGGGATCAATGAGCAGTTCTTC. It is translated as CASSPPVMGINEQFF.